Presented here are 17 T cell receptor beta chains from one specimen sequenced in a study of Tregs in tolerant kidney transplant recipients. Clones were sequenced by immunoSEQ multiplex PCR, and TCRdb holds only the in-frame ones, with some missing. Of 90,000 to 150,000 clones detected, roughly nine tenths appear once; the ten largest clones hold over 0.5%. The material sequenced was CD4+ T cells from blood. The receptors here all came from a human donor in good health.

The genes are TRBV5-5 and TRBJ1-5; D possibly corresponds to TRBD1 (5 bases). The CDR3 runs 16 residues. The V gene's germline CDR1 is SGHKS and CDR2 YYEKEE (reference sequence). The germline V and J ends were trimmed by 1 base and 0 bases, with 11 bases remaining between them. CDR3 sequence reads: CASSLQGPYSNQPQHF. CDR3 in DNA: TGTGCCAGCAGCTTGCAGGGCCCCTATAGCAATCAGCCCCAGCATTTT.

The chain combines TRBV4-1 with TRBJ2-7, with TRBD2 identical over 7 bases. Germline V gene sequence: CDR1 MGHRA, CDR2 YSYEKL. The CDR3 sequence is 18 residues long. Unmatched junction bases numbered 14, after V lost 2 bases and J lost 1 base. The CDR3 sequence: CASSQISLGGTYSYEQYF. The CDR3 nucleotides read TGCGCCAGCAGCCAAATCAGTTTGGGGGGGACCTATTCCTACGAGCAGTACTTC.

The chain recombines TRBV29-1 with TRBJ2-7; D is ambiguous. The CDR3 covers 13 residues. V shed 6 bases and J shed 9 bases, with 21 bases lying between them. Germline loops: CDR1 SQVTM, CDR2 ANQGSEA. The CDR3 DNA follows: TGCAGCGTCGGATACGGACCCAATCAAGTGCAGTACTTC. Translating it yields CSVGYGPNQVQYF.

The CDR3 loop reads CASSFPGGTEAFF. CDR3 bases: TGTGCCAGCAGCTTCCCTGGCGGAACTGAAGCTTTCTTT. V is TRBV5-4 and J is TRBJ1-1; D is undetermined. Trimming cost V 2 bases and J 5 bases, with 10 bases left between them. Germline V lookup: CDR1 SGHNT, CDR2 YYREEE (reference sequence). The length of the CDR3 is 13 residues.

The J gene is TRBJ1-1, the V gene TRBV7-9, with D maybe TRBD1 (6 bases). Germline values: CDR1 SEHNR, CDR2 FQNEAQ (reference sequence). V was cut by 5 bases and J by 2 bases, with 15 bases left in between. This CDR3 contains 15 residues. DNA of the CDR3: TGTGCCAGCAGCCGACAAGCAGGGGCCAACACTGAAGCTTTCTTT. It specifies CASSRQAGANTEAFF.

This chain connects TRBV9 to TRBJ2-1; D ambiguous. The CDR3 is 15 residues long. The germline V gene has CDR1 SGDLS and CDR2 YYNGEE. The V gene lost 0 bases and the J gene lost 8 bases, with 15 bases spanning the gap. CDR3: CASSVDGPRVDEQFF. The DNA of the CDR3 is TGTGCCAGCAGCGTAGACGGCCCAAGAGTCGATGAGCAGTTCTTC.

CDR3 amino acids: CASSPPWGPKPNTGELFF. As DNA, the CDR3 is TGTGCCAGCAGCCCCCCTTGGGGGCCTAAACCGAACACCGGGGAGCTGTTTTTT. The chain employs TRBV7-8 and TRBJ2-2, with D perhaps matching TRBD1 (6 bases). Germline-derived CDR1 and CDR2 are SGHVS and FQNEAQ. This CDR3 comprises 18 residues. The V and J ends lost 5 bases and 0 bases respectively, with 19 bases between them.

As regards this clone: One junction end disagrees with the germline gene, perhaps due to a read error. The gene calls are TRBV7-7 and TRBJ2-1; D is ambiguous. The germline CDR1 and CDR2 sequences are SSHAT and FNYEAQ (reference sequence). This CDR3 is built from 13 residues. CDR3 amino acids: CASSSGPGNEQFF. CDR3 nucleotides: TGTGCTAGCAGCTCAGGACCGGGCAATGAGCAGTTCTTC.

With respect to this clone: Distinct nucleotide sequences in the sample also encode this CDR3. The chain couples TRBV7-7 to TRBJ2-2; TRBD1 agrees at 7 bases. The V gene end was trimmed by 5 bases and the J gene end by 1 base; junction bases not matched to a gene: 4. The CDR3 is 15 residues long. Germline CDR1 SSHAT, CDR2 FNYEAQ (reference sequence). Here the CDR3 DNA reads TGTGCCAGCAGCCCCCGGACAGGGAACACCGGGGAGCTGTTTTTT. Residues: CASSPRTGNTGELFF.

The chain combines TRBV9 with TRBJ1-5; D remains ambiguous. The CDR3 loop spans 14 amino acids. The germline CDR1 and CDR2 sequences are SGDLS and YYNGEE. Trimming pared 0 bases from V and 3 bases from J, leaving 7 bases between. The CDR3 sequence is CASSVGQYNQPQHF. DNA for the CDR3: TGTGCCAGCAGCGTAGGGCAGTACAATCAGCCCCAGCATTTT.

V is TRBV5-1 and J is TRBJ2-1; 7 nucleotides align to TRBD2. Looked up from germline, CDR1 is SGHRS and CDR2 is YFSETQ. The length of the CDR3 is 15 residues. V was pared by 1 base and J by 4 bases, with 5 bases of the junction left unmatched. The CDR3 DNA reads TGCGCCAGCAGCTTGCGGGGGGACGATTACAATGAGCAGTTCTTC. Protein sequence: CASSLRGDDYNEQFF. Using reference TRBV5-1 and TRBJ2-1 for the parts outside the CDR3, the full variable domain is KAGVTQTPRYLIKTRGQQVTLSCSPISGHRSVSWYQQTPGQGLQFLFEYFSETQRNKGNFPGRFSGRQFSNSRSEMNVSTLELGDSALYLCASSLRGDDYNEQFFGPGTRLTVL.

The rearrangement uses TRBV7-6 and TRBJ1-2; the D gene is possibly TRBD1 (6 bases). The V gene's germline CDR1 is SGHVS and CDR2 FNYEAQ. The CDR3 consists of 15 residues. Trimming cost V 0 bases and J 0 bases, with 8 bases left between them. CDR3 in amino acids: CASSLAGAANYGYTF. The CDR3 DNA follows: TGTGCCAGCAGCTTAGCGGGGGCGGCTAACTATGGCTACACCTTC.

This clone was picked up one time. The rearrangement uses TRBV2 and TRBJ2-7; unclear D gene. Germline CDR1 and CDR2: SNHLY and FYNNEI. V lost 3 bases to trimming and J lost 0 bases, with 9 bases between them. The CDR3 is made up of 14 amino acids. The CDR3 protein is CASSEDGYSYEQYF. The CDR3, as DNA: TGTGCCAGCAGTGAGGACGGTTACTCCTACGAGCAGTACTTC.

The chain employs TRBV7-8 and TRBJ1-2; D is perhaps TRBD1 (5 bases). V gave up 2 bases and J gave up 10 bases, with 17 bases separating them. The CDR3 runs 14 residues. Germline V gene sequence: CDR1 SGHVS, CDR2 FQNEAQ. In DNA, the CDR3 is TGTGCCAGCAGCTTACAGGGCCGAGGAAGTTTCTACACCTTC. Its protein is CASSLQGRGSFYTF.

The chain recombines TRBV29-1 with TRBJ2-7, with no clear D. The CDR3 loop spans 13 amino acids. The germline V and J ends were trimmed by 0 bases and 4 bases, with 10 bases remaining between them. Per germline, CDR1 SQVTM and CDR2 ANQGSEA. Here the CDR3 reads CSVEDRLGYEQYF. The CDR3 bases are TGCAGCGTTGAAGATCGATTAGGGTACGAGCAGTACTTC.

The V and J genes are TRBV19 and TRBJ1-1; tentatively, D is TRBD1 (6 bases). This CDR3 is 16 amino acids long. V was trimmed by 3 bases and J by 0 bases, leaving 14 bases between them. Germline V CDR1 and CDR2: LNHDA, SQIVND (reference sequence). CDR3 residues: CASSITWGQMNTEAFF. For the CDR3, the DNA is TGTGCCAGTAGTATCACATGGGGGCAGATGAACACTGAAGCTTTCTTT.

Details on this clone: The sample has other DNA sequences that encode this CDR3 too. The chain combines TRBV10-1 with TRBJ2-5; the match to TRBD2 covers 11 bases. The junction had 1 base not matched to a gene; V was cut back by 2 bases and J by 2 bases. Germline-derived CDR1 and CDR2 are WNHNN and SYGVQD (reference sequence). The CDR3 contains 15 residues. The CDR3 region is CASSETSGGQETQYF. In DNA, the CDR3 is TGCGCCAGCAGTGAGACTAGCGGGGGACAAGAGACCCAGTACTTC.